This TCR beta chain derives from a study of blood T cell repertoires in COVID-19 (dated by TCRdb to about 2020). Study-wide context: Samples from collaborators originated in the United States, Italy and Spain and spanned both the acute and convalescent phases of COVID-19. Nearly every sample came with metadata listing a de-identified subject ID, COVID-19 status, age in years and sex. Deeply sampled blood TCRbeta repertoires from subjects exposed to, actively infected with, or recovered from COVID-19 were included in the dataset. The repertoires were made available in a free public database intended to serve as a resource for research on the immune response to SARS-CoV-2. Where HLA class I and class II types were available, the types were taken from metadata supplied by the sample provider, not from assay-based typing. Samples came from the ongoing ImmuneRACE study (first 160 participants) plus 1,254 subjects from 6 global collaborators. The prospective study material was composed of cDNA or gDNA derived from T cells, B-cell-depleted T cells, or PBMCs. Broader findings and caveats from the paper: How much clinical and demographic metadata was included differed by source and by participant, and the metadata was provided uncurated.

As encoded in the germline V gene (reference sequence), CDR1 is GTSNPN while CDR2 is SVGIG. V trim: 8 bases; J trim: 7 bases; unmatched bases: 10. Taken from cysteine to phenylalanine, the CDR3 has 12 residues. The CDR3 DNA has 36 bases and is translated from base 1. TCRbeta CDR3 regions were amplified from genomic DNA using the immunoSEQ Assay, a bias-controlled multiplex PCR. The study's own analysis went as follows. The number of nucleated cells in each sample was estimated from the amplification of reference gene primers within the assay. To quantify the absolute abundance of each unique TCRbeta CDR3 rearrangement, sequence reads were collapsed and filtered. Productive Simpson clonality was computed per sample as the square root of Simpson's diversity index over productive rearrangements. Held by TCRdb, this immuneACCESS table contains in-frame sequences only and omits some clones. Under half of the omission traces to an unresolved V gene where checked; the cause of the rest is unknown. That table furnishes V, J and clone size, whereas the DNA furnished D and trimming. Recorded for this sample are under 85,000 clones; around 88% of them occurred a single time. Of the sample, about 14% is held by the ten largest clones.

The collaborating institutions used their own protocols to collect whole blood in K2EDTA tubes. For TCRbeta analysis, collaborator samples were shipped as frozen whole blood, as isolated PBMCs, or as DNA extracted from either sample type. This clone came up a few times. What antigen it recognizes has not been identified. No base quality values were provided; no much bigger clone lies one nucleotide off. Here the chain combines TRBV30 and TRBJ2-7; the junction holds 8 bases that match TRBD2. The material sequenced was peripheral blood. This clonotype was obtained from a man aged 65 to 85 with active or convalescent COVID-19. The nucleotides read TGTGCCGGCGGGAGGCCCGTGGGAGAGCAGTACTTC. It specifies CAGGRPVGEQYF.